This is a list of T cell receptor beta chains from one sample in a study of identifying expanded T cells in peripheral blood. Sequencing was performed with immunoSEQ multiplex PCR; in TCRdb, only in-frame clones are kept and a portion is missing. The sample consists of about 94,000 clones, nearly 90% of them appearing once. Sequenced: blood. The receptors come from a person aged 18 to 70 in good health. Each CDR3 is given with its conserved first and last residue. Each record gives: D gene, J gene, clone size, V gene, CDR3 DNA, CDR3 protein. D genes are given only for firm matches. A row's size may be missing; if present it is once, few, many or a size class.

d_call: -; j_call: TRBJ2-7; clone_size: -; v_call: TRBV6-6; cdr3_nt: TGTGCCAGCAGTTACTCGAGGGCAGGCTACGAGCAGTACTTC; cdr3_aa: CASSYSRAGYEQYF
d_call: TRBD2; j_call: TRBJ2-3; clone_size: -; v_call: TRBV7-6; cdr3_nt: TGTGCCAGCAGCCCGGGACTAGCGGGAGGCACAGATACGCAGTATTTT; cdr3_aa: CASSPGLAGGTDTQYF
d_call: -; j_call: TRBJ2-5; clone_size: -; v_call: TRBV7-9; cdr3_nt: TGTGCCAGCAGCTTAGTTGGGGACCAGTACTTC; cdr3_aa: CASSLVGDQYF
d_call: -; j_call: TRBJ2-7; clone_size: -; v_call: TRBV19; cdr3_nt: TGTGCCAGTAGTATAGGCGGCGGAAACTACGAGCAGTACTTC; cdr3_aa: CASSIGGGNYEQYF
d_call: -; j_call: TRBJ1-1; clone_size: -; v_call: TRBV11-2; cdr3_nt: TGTGCCAGCAGCCCCTACAGGGAATCCGTCACTGAAGCTTTCTTT; cdr3_aa: CASSPYRESVTEAFF
d_call: -; j_call: TRBJ2-2; clone_size: -; v_call: TRBV11-1; cdr3_nt: TGTGCCAGCAGCTTAGGTGGCAGGGGACCAGTCGGGGAGCTGTTTTTT; cdr3_aa: CASSLGGRGPVGELFF
d_call: TRBD1; j_call: TRBJ1-2; clone_size: -; v_call: TRBV5-5; cdr3_nt: TGTGCCAGCAGCTTGGCCCCAAACTTAGGACAGGGCGGTGGCTACACCTTC; cdr3_aa: CASSLAPNLGQGGGYTF
d_call: -; j_call: TRBJ2-3; clone_size: -; v_call: TRBV5-4; cdr3_nt: TGTGCCAGCAGCTTGATCGCCGGTCGGGCGGGAAGCACAGATACGCAGTATTTT; cdr3_aa: CASSLIAGRAGSTDTQYF
d_call: TRBD1; j_call: TRBJ1-1; clone_size: -; v_call: TRBV29-1; cdr3_nt: TGCAGCGCCAAGGTAGGGACAGGCGGGTCTGAAGCTTTCTTT; cdr3_aa: CSAKVGTGGSEAFF
d_call: TRBD1; j_call: TRBJ1-6; clone_size: few; v_call: TRBV5-1; cdr3_nt: TGCGCCAGCAGCTTGACAGGGGGGAAAAATTCACCCCTCCACTTT; cdr3_aa: CASSLTGGKNSPLHF
d_call: TRBD1; j_call: TRBJ1-2; clone_size: -; v_call: TRBV6-5; cdr3_nt: TGTGCCAGCAGTCCCCGACAGGGAGGAATCTATGGCTACACCTTC; cdr3_aa: CASSPRQGGIYGYTF
d_call: TRBD1; j_call: TRBJ1-2; clone_size: -; v_call: TRBV6-4; cdr3_nt: TGTGCCAGCAGTTACTCGGGGACAGGGATCTCTGGCTACACCTTC; cdr3_aa: CASSYSGTGISGYTF
d_call: TRBD2; j_call: TRBJ2-1; clone_size: -; v_call: TRBV4-1; cdr3_nt: TGCGCCAGCAGCCCTCAACCGGGACTAGCGGAACACAATGAGCAGTTCTTC; cdr3_aa: CASSPQPGLAEHNEQFF
d_call: TRBD2; j_call: TRBJ2-1; clone_size: -; v_call: TRBV9; cdr3_nt: TGTGCCAGCAGCGTATCCGGACTAGCGGGACCCAATTCCTACAATGAGCAGTTCTTC; cdr3_aa: CASSVSGLAGPNSYNEQFF
d_call: -; j_call: TRBJ2-1; clone_size: -; v_call: TRBV7-2; cdr3_nt: TGTGCCAGCAGCGCCGGAGGTGAGCAGTTCTTC; cdr3_aa: CASSAGGEQFF
d_call: -; j_call: TRBJ2-3; clone_size: -; v_call: TRBV5-1; cdr3_nt: TGCGCCAGCAGCTTGGCTGCAAGGACTAGCACAGATACGCAGTATTTT; cdr3_aa: CASSLAARTSTDTQYF
d_call: TRBD1; j_call: TRBJ2-4; clone_size: -; v_call: TRBV5-6; cdr3_nt: TGTGCCAGCAGCTTAGTAGGACAGGTGGACTTAAAAAACATTCAGTACTTC; cdr3_aa: CASSLVGQVDLKNIQYF
d_call: -; j_call: TRBJ1-2; clone_size: -; v_call: TRBV9; cdr3_nt: TGTGCCAGCAGCGGAAGGACGGTCACCGGCTACACCTTC; cdr3_aa: CASSGRTVTGYTF
d_call: -; j_call: TRBJ2-1; clone_size: -; v_call: TRBV5-1; cdr3_nt: TGCGCCAGCAGCCGGGCGGCTGGGGGCAATGAGCAGTTCTTC; cdr3_aa: CASSRAAGGNEQFF
d_call: -; j_call: TRBJ2-7; clone_size: -; v_call: TRBV20-1; cdr3_nt: TGCAGTGCTAGAACCTCCTACGAGCAGTACTTC; cdr3_aa: CSARTSYEQYF
d_call: -; j_call: TRBJ1-2; clone_size: -; v_call: TRBV5-5; cdr3_nt: TGTGCCAGCAGCACCTTCGGACAGAGTCTTAACTATGGCTACACCTTC; cdr3_aa: CASSTFGQSLNYGYTF
d_call: -; j_call: TRBJ2-1; clone_size: -; v_call: TRBV18; cdr3_nt: TGTGCCAGCTCACCGACGGGACCCTCCTACAATGAGCAGTTCTTC; cdr3_aa: CASSPTGPSYNEQFF
d_call: -; j_call: TRBJ2-6; clone_size: -; v_call: TRBV14; cdr3_nt: TGTGCCAGCAGCCAAGATGTGGGGCGGGGGGCCAACGTCCTGACTTTC; cdr3_aa: CASSQDVGRGANVLTF
d_call: TRBD1; j_call: TRBJ1-2; clone_size: -; v_call: TRBV29-1; cdr3_nt: TGCAGCGTTATACAGGGGGACCACTATGGCTACACCTTC; cdr3_aa: CSVIQGDHYGYTF
d_call: TRBD1; j_call: TRBJ2-5; clone_size: once; v_call: TRBV7-9; cdr3_nt: TGTGCCAGCAGCCGCCGCCCGGGACAGGGGCCAGAGACCCAGTACTTC; cdr3_aa: CASSRRPGQGPETQYF
d_call: TRBD1; j_call: TRBJ2-7; clone_size: -; v_call: TRBV5-4; cdr3_nt: TGTGCCAGCCAGGCAGGGGACAGGGGCGTCTTGTACTTC; cdr3_aa: CASQAGDRGVLYF
d_call: TRBD2; j_call: TRBJ2-7; clone_size: -; v_call: TRBV5-5; cdr3_nt: TGTGCCAGCAGCCCCGGGACTAGCACCTACGAGCAGTACTTC; cdr3_aa: CASSPGTSTYEQYF
d_call: TRBD1; j_call: TRBJ1-5; clone_size: once; v_call: TRBV5-6; cdr3_nt: TGTGCCAGCAGCTTGTCGGGACAGGGGGGCAATCAGCCCCAGCATTTT; cdr3_aa: CASSLSGQGGNQPQHF
d_call: TRBD1; j_call: TRBJ1-4; clone_size: -; v_call: TRBV18; cdr3_nt: TGTGCCAGCTCACCCCAAAATACAGGGGTAACTAATGAAAAACTGTTTTTT; cdr3_aa: CASSPQNTGVTNEKLFF
d_call: -; j_call: TRBJ2-6; clone_size: -; v_call: TRBV19; cdr3_nt: TGTGCCAGCTCCTTAGGGGTCTCTGGGGCCAACGTCCTGACTTTC; cdr3_aa: CASSLGVSGANVLTF
d_call: -; j_call: TRBJ1-2; clone_size: -; v_call: TRBV6-1; cdr3_nt: TGTGCCAGCAGTGAGGTGGAGGATGGTGGCTACACCTTC; cdr3_aa: CASSEVEDGGYTF
d_call: -; j_call: TRBJ2-7; clone_size: -; v_call: TRBV10-3; cdr3_nt: TGTGCCATCAGCGCCCTGACTTTCTCCTACGAGCAGTACTTC; cdr3_aa: CAISALTFSYEQYF
d_call: -; j_call: TRBJ1-3; clone_size: -; v_call: TRBV6-5; cdr3_nt: TGTGCCAGCAGATACGGGACAACCGGAAACACCATATATTTT; cdr3_aa: CASRYGTTGNTIYF
d_call: TRBD2; j_call: TRBJ2-1; clone_size: -; v_call: TRBV5-6; cdr3_nt: TGTGCCAGCAGCTTGAGTAGCGGGCTTTACAATGAGCAGTTCTTC; cdr3_aa: CASSLSSGLYNEQFF
d_call: -; j_call: TRBJ2-7; clone_size: -; v_call: TRBV4-1; cdr3_nt: TGCGCCAGCAGCCAAGGAGGGGCAGGGATAGGCGAGCAGTACTTC; cdr3_aa: CASSQGGAGIGEQYF
d_call: -; j_call: TRBJ2-5; clone_size: -; v_call: TRBV29-1; cdr3_nt: TGCAGCGCCGGGGACGCCTACCAAGAGACCCAGTACTTC; cdr3_aa: CSAGDAYQETQYF
d_call: -; j_call: TRBJ1-1; clone_size: -; v_call: TRBV6-1; cdr3_nt: TGTGCCAGCAGTTACGGGTCTGAAGCTTTCTTT; cdr3_aa: CASSYGSEAFF
d_call: -; j_call: TRBJ1-1; clone_size: -; v_call: TRBV6-1; cdr3_nt: TGTGCCAGCACCGAAGGTCCACAGTCTGAAGCTTTCTTT; cdr3_aa: CASTEGPQSEAFF
d_call: -; j_call: TRBJ2-6; clone_size: -; v_call: TRBV5-1; cdr3_nt: TGCGCCAGCAGCTTGTATGGGAACTCTGGGGCCAACGTCCTGACTTTC; cdr3_aa: CASSLYGNSGANVLTF
d_call: -; j_call: TRBJ2-1; clone_size: -; v_call: TRBV10-1; cdr3_nt: TGCGCCAGCAGTGGCCCTAGGGGGTCTGAGCAGTTCTTC; cdr3_aa: CASSGPRGSEQFF
d_call: -; j_call: TRBJ1-1; clone_size: -; v_call: TRBV7-9; cdr3_nt: TGTGCCAGCAGCTTTTCTGAGGTGAACACTGAAGCTTTCTTT; cdr3_aa: CASSFSEVNTEAFF
d_call: TRBD1; j_call: TRBJ1-4; clone_size: -; v_call: TRBV11-3; cdr3_nt: TGTGCCAGCAGCTCCGCAGGGACAGGAGGAGAAAAACTGTTTTTT; cdr3_aa: CASSSAGTGGEKLFF
d_call: TRBD2; j_call: TRBJ2-1; clone_size: -; v_call: TRBV9; cdr3_nt: TGTGCCAGCAGCATATTAGGGTCTAGCGGGAGTCGGAATGAGCAGTTCTTC; cdr3_aa: CASSILGSSGSRNEQFF
d_call: -; j_call: TRBJ1-4; clone_size: -; v_call: TRBV2; cdr3_nt: TGTGCCAGCAGTGAAGCCGGGGCGGTCCGTGAAAAACTGTTTTTT; cdr3_aa: CASSEAGAVREKLFF
d_call: -; j_call: TRBJ1-4; clone_size: -; v_call: TRBV19; cdr3_nt: TGTGCCAGTAGGGGAACGGCCGACATGAAGGAAAAACTGTTTTTT; cdr3_aa: CASRGTADMKEKLFF
d_call: -; j_call: TRBJ1-3; clone_size: -; v_call: TRBV9; cdr3_nt: TGTGCCAGCAGCCTCCCCCGGGCAGAAAAAGCCTACTCTGGAAACACCATATATTTT; cdr3_aa: CASSLPRAEKAYSGNTIYF
d_call: TRBD2; j_call: TRBJ2-7; clone_size: once; v_call: TRBV4-2; cdr3_nt: TGTGCCAGCAGCCATAATCCTAGCGGGGCCTTGGAGCAGTACTTC; cdr3_aa: CASSHNPSGALEQYF
d_call: -; j_call: TRBJ2-3; clone_size: -; v_call: TRBV5-5; cdr3_nt: TGTGCCAGCAGCTTTCATCCGGGGCGCACAGATACGCAGTATTTT; cdr3_aa: CASSFHPGRTDTQYF
d_call: -; j_call: TRBJ1-2; clone_size: -; v_call: TRBV2; cdr3_nt: TGTGCCAGCAGTCTCGACAGGACCTATGGCTACACCTTC; cdr3_aa: CASSLDRTYGYTF
d_call: -; j_call: TRBJ1-3; clone_size: -; v_call: TRBV7-9; cdr3_nt: TGTGCCAGCAGCATGGGGGACAACCCTGGAAACACCATATATTTT; cdr3_aa: CASSMGDNPGNTIYF
d_call: TRBD1; j_call: TRBJ1-2; clone_size: -; v_call: TRBV29-1; cdr3_nt: TGCAGCGACAGGGGGGTCTATGGCTACACCTTC; cdr3_aa: CSDRGVYGYTF
d_call: TRBD2; j_call: TRBJ2-4; clone_size: -; v_call: TRBV6-1; cdr3_nt: TGTGCCAGCAGCGTGGGCGGGAGAGCCAAAAACATTCAGTACTTC; cdr3_aa: CASSVGGRAKNIQYF
d_call: -; j_call: TRBJ1-4; clone_size: -; v_call: TRBV5-1; cdr3_nt: TGCGCCAGCAGCGCAACAGGGCCCCCTAATGAAAAACTGTTTTTT; cdr3_aa: CASSATGPPNEKLFF